These 3 T cell receptor beta chains originate from one sample sequenced in a study of blood T cell repertoires in COVID-19. Sequencing was performed with immunoSEQ multiplex PCR; in TCRdb, only in-frame clones are kept and a portion is missing. The sample lists about 80,000 clones, about 84% seen once, with 10% to 15% in the top ten. What was sequenced was peripheral blood. These TCRs come from a human donor in a cohort sampled during active COVID-19.

The rearrangement uses TRBV4-1 and TRBJ2-1, with 12 bases matching TRBD2. The V segment lost 10 bases and the J segment 4 bases; nucleotides outside the gene matches: 5. CDR3 size: 14 residues. CDR1 MGHRA and CDR2 YSYEKL come from the germline V gene. CDR3 sequence reads: CATASGGAYNEQFF. The CDR3 coding sequence is TGCGCCACCGCTAGCGGGGGGGCTTACAATGAGCAGTTCTTC.

The chain joins TRBV7-2 to TRBJ1-5; no clear D. This CDR3 has 16 residues. Germline assignment: CDR1 SGHTA and CDR2 FQGNSA. Trimming stripped 1 base from V and 0 bases from J, with 10 bases between. The CDR3 DNA is TGTGCCAGCAGCTTAGTCAGGATCGGTAGCAATCAGCCCCAGCATTTT. Protein sequence: CASSLVRIGSNQPQHF.

The rearrangement joins TRBV2 to TRBJ2-6; D is possibly TRBD1 (5 bases). Germline CDR1 SNHLY, CDR2 FYNNEI. V dropped 6 bases and J dropped 0 bases, with 9 bases sitting between them. The CDR3 sequence is 15 residues long. This chain's CDR3 is CASSNRYSGANVLTF. DNA of the CDR3: TGTGCCAGCAGCAACAGGTACTCTGGGGCCAACGTCCTGACTTTC.